One T cell receptor (beta chain) is described in this entry. Genomic DNA (from each subset) was split evenly across several immunoSEQ plates. Data came from immunoSEQ multiplex PCR; TCRdb stores just in-frame clones and leaves some out. The table shows about 2,200,000 clones, with about 92% occurring only once. This entry is derived from a study of shared clonotypes between healthy human individuals. Study in general: Sampling drew on donors who were a couple of women and a few men aged 18 to 49.

CDR3 length equals 20 residues. CD8 cells regarded as naive lacked CD45RO, were positively chosen for CCR7, and omitted terminally differentiated effector memory CD45RA+ cells. The clonotype comes from a man between 18 and 35 years old in good health. Some clones in this sample may be carry-over from other donors' samples. Input material: naive CD8+ T cells from PBMCs. The chain carries TRBV21-1 and TRBJ2-7; the D call TRBD2 from the table was never checked on the DNA. TRBV21-1 is a known pseudogene. As DNA, the CDR3 is TGTGCCAGCAGCAAAGCGCGGTATCTTTGGCGGGAGGCCCCCCACTACGAGCAGTACTTC. This translates into CASSKARYLWREAPHYEQYF.